Shown below are 3 T cell receptor beta chains from a single sample sequenced in a study of spatial heterogeneity in lung cancer (dated by TCRdb to the late 2010s). The method was 5' RACE. Sequencing instrument: NextSeq 500. TCRdb passed the public sequencing reads through fastp at Q25 and MiXCR, retaining productive beta sequences. For every CDR3 protein sequence, its rows merge into one entry that carries the most common genes and DNA. Within this sample are approximately 2,200 distinct CDR3 sequences, with 12% of them counted one time only. Clones ranked in the top ten supply approximately 23% of the sample. The time point label, as the study defines it: sample taken at primary tumor resection. Without any cell sorting, TCR sequencing was performed on whole RNA extracted either from tumor and nontumor lung tissue or from cryopreserved PBMC samples. The specimen was normal lung tissue next to the tumor, collected at surgery. The receptor set was obtained from a male donor with early-stage non-small cell lung cancer.

This clonotype was seen repeatedly, ten times or more. With the library built for alpha chains, this beta chain is off target and its frequency is not meaningful. The chain links TRBV20-1 to TRBJ2-3; 8 nucleotides agree with TRBD2. The V gene's germline CDR1 is DFQATT and CDR2 SNEGSKA (reference sequence). This CDR3 is built from 15 residues. V trimming: 5 bases; J trimming: 4 bases; junction bases outside the gene matches: 11. The CDR3 here is CSAQSTGGAPDTQYF. In DNA form, the CDR3 reads TGCAGTGCTCAAAGTACGGGGGGGGCCCCAGATACGCAGTATTTT.

About this clonotype itself: This beta chain lies outside the target of a library built for alpha chains; its clone size means little. The J gene is TRBJ1-5, the V gene TRBV12-5; D is unclear. The CDR3 sequence is 13 residues long. The germline V gene has CDR1 LGHNT and CDR2 FRNRAP. V shed 4 bases and J shed 9 bases, with 13 bases lying between them. In DNA, the CDR3 is TGTGCTAGTGGTTCGGACCGGAGATGGCCCCAGCATTTT. It translates to CASGSDRRWPQHF.

This clonotype was found a few times. Since the library was made to target alpha chains, this beta chain is a stray read and its abundance is not meaningful. This chain uses TRBV4-1 with TRBJ1-2; possibly TRBD1 for D (5 bases). CDR3 length equals 18 residues. Germline values: CDR1 MGHRA, CDR2 YSYEKL. V was trimmed by 0 bases and J by 3 bases, leaving 20 bases between them. CDR3 sequence reads: CASSQDGTLAPWHYGYTF. CDR3 in DNA: TGCGCCAGCAGCCAAGATGGGACGCTTGCACCCTGGCACTATGGCTACACCTTC.